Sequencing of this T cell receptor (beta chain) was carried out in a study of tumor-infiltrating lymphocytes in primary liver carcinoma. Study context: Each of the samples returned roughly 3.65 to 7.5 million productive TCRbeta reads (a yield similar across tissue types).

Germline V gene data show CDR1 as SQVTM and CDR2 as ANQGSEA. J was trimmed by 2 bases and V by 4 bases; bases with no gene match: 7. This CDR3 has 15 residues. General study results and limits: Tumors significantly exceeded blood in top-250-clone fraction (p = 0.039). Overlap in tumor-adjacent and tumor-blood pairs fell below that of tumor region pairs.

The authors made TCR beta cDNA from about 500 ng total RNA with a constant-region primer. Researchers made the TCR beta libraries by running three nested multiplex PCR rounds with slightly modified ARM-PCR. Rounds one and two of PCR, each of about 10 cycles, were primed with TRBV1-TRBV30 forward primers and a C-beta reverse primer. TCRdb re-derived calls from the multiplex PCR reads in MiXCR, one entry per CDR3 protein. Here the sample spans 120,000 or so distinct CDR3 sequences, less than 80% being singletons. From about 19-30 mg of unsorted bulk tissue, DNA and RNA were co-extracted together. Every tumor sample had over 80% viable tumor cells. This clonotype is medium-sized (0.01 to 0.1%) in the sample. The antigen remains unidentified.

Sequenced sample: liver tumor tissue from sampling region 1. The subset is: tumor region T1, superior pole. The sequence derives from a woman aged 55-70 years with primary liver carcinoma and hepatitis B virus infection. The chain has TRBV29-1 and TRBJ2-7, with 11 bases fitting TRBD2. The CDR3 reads CSVVALGLAAYEQYF. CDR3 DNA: TGCAGCGTTGTTGCCTTGGGACTAGCGGCCTACGAGCAGTACTTC.